What follows are 29 T cell receptor beta chains derived from one specimen sequenced in a study of blood T cell repertoires in COVID-19. Clones were sequenced by immunoSEQ multiplex PCR, and TCRdb holds only the in-frame ones, with some missing. This table holds some 100,000 clones, around 90% found once. Source material: peripheral blood. Every receptor here comes from a man aged 70 or older with acute or convalescent COVID-19.

The chain carries TRBV6-5 and TRBJ1-6, with D uncertain. Germline CDR1 is MNHEY and CDR2 is SVGAGI. Between the trimmed V and J ends, which lost 2 bases and 5 bases, there was a span of 13 bases. The length of the CDR3 is 16 residues. The CDR3 reads CASSYSEGSNNSPLHF. In nucleotides, the CDR3 is TGTGCCAGCAGTTACAGTGAGGGTTCCAATAATTCACCCCTCCACTTT.

The chain has TRBV6-2 or TRBV6-3 and TRBJ2-7, with D maybe TRBD1 (7 bases). Trimming shortened V by 0 bases and J by 3 bases, and 12 bases separated the two germline ends. CDR3 size: 15 residues. CDR1 and CDR2 from the germline V gene are MNHEY and SVGEGT. CDR3: CASSYSTRDSYEQYF. The CDR3 DNA reads TGTGCCAGCAGTTACTCGACGCGGGACAGCTACGAGCAGTACTTC.

The V and J genes are TRBV27 and TRBJ2-3; 7 bases fit TRBD1. Trimming cost V 3 bases and J 4 bases; bases outside gene matches: 10. CDR1 is MNHEY and CDR2 is SMNVEV in the germline V gene (reference sequence). The CDR3 loop spans 16 amino acids. The CDR3 loop is CASSFSAPTGSDTQYF. For the CDR3, the DNA is TGTGCCAGCAGTTTCTCCGCTCCGACAGGGTCAGATACGCAGTATTTT.

The CDR3 coding sequence is TGTGCCACCAGTGAACCAGGGGGGCCCGGGGAGCTGTTTTTT. Translation gives CATSEPGGPGELFF. The V call is TRBV24-1, the J call TRBJ2-2, with D maybe TRBD1 (7 bases). The CDR3 length is 14 residues. The ends were cut back, 4 bases at V and 6 bases at J, with 11 bases in the middle. CDR1 KGHDR and CDR2 SFDVKD come from the germline V gene.

The chain joins TRBV20-1 to TRBJ1-5; 8 bases are shared with TRBD1. CDR3 length: 15 amino acids. V was clipped by 3 bases and J by 2 bases; unmatched bases: 6. CDR1 is DFQATT and CDR2 is SNEGSKA in the germline V gene (reference sequence). The CDR3 coding sequence is TGCAGTGCTAGTCCCGGACAGGGCGGCAATCAGCCCCAGCATTTT. This encodes CSASPGQGGNQPQHF.

This rearrangement joins TRBV5-1 to TRBJ1-4; TRBD1 matches 7 bases. J gave up 8 bases and V 2 bases, and 6 bases lay outside the gene matches. The germline V gene has CDR1 SGHRS and CDR2 YFSETQ. The CDR3 is 14 residues long. Here the CDR3 reads CASSFRGAGEKLFF. DNA for the CDR3: TGCGCCAGCAGCTTCAGGGGGGCCGGGGAAAAACTGTTTTTT. Full variable domain (remainder filled in from reference TRBV5-1 and TRBJ1-4): KAGVTQTPRYLIKTRGQQVTLSCSPISGHRSVSWYQQTPGQGLQFLFEYFSETQRNKGNFPGRFSGRQFSNSRSEMNVSTLELGDSALYLCASSFRGAGEKLFFGSGTQLSVL.

This clone showed up just once. This chain uses TRBV7-3 with TRBJ1-1; 7 bases line up with TRBD1. V lost 4 bases, J lost 1 base, and 3 bases stayed unmatched. The CDR3 is 14 amino acids. Germline loops: CDR1 SGHTA, CDR2 FQGTGA. CDR3: CASSSGQTNTEAFF. The CDR3 DNA follows: TGTGCCAGCAGCTCGGGACAGACGAACACTGAAGCTTTCTTT.

Of note for this clone: This sample includes further DNA sequences coding for the same CDR3. The chain joins TRBV5-1 to TRBJ2-7; weak D call: TRBD2 (5 bases). From germline, CDR1 is SGHRS and CDR2 YFSETQ. The V gene lost 0 bases and the J gene lost 7 bases, with 5 bases spanning the gap. The CDR3 has 11 amino acids. This chain's CDR3 is CASSLGGEQYF. The CDR3 coding sequence is TGCGCCAGCAGCTTGGGCGGGGAGCAGTACTTC.

This clone was detected once. V is TRBV2 and J is TRBJ1-2, with D possibly matching TRBD1 (5 bases). This CDR3 is built from 14 residues. The V gene's germline CDR1 is SNHLY and CDR2 FYNNEI. V lost 7 bases, J lost 0 bases, and 12 bases lay in between. The CDR3 sequence is CASTHRMPNYGYTF. The CDR3 nucleotides read TGTGCCAGCACTCACAGGATGCCTAACTATGGCTACACCTTC.

The chain has TRBV6-5 and TRBJ2-7; 9 bases are shared with TRBD1. Trimming took 2 bases from V and 4 from J; bases not matched to a gene: 3. Per the germline V gene, CDR1 is MNHEY and CDR2 is SVGAGI. The CDR3 extends over 14 amino acids. CDR3 nucleotide sequence: TGTGCCAGCAGTTACCGGGACAGGGCATACGAGCAGTACTTC. Translation: CASSYRDRAYEQYF.

The genes are TRBV9 and TRBJ2-1, with TRBD2 matching 11 bases. The V segment lost 0 bases and the J segment 7 bases; nucleotides outside the gene matches: 15. CDR1 is SGDLS, CDR2 YYNGEE, per germline. The CDR3 totals 19 residues. CDR3 nucleotides: TGTGCCAGCAGCGTAGTTTCCTATATAGGGACTAGCGGACGTAATGAGCAGTTCTTC. Its translation: CASSVVSYIGTSGRNEQFF.

This rearrangement joins TRBV30 to TRBJ1-3, with TRBD1 matching 7 bases. The CDR3 is 17 amino acids. With 3 bases clipped from V and 0 bases from J, the junction kept 11 bases outside the gene matches. Germline CDR1 GTSNPN, CDR2 SVGIG (reference sequence). The CDR3 nucleotides read TGTGCCTGGAGGAAAAACAGGGGACCCAACTCTGGAAACACCATATATTTT. Its translation is CAWRKNRGPNSGNTIYF.

This rearrangement joins TRBV19 to TRBJ1-6, with D unclear. The CDR3 covers 14 residues. CDR1 is LNHDA and CDR2 is SQIVND in the germline V gene (reference sequence). The V end was cut by 7 bases, the J end by 0 bases, with 7 bases between. Here the CDR3 DNA reads TGTGCCAGTACCTGGAGCTCCTATAATTCACCCCTCCACTTT. Protein sequence: CASTWSSYNSPLHF.

Note on this clone: The junction differs from germline at one of its ends, possibly a read error. The chain carries TRBV10-2 and TRBJ2-5; D is possibly TRBD1 (6 bases). CDR1 is WSHSY and CDR2 is SAAADI in the germline V gene. The CDR3 length is 11 residues. CDR3 DNA sequence: TGCGCCAGCAGTGACCTTGGGGGCCCTAACTTC. Residues: CASSDLGGPNF.

The count of this clone is one. CDR3 in DNA: TGTGCCAGCAGCGCTGACGGACAGGGATTAGATACGCAGTATTTT. Translated: CASSADGQGLDTQYF. The genes are TRBV7-2 and TRBJ2-3, with 8 bases that match TRBD1. CDR3 length equals 15 residues. The J segment lost 5 bases and the V segment lost 5 bases, leaving 9 bases of the junction unmatched. The germline V gene has CDR1 SGHTA and CDR2 FQGNSA. The full variable domain, with the rest looked up from reference TRBV7-2 and TRBJ2-3, is GAGVSQSPSNKVTEKGKDVELRCDPISGHTALYWYRQSLGQGLEFLIYFQGNSAPDKSGLPSDRFSAERTGGSVSTLTIQRTQQEDSAVYLCASSADGQGLDTQYFGPGTRLTVL.

V gene TRBV18 combines with J gene TRBJ1-3; D is unresolved. Trimming took 0 bases from V and 0 from J, leaving 9 bases between them. Germline lookup yields CDR1 KGHSH and CDR2 LQKENI. CDR3 size: 16 residues. CDR3 residues: CASSPPGSVSGNTIYF. CDR3 bases: TGTGCCAGCTCACCACCCGGGTCAGTCTCTGGAAACACCATATATTTT.

The rearrangement links TRBV12-3 or TRBV12-4 to TRBJ1-1, with a possible D match to TRBD1 (6 bases). V was trimmed by 4 bases and J by 5 bases, leaving 11 bases between them. The CDR3 consists of 13 residues. CDR3 loop: CASSSRQATEAFF. CDR3 sequence (DNA): TGTGCCAGCAGTTCCCGACAGGCTACTGAAGCTTTCTTT.

The chain combines TRBV30 with TRBJ2-5; 10 nucleotides agree with TRBD2. Trimming removed 8 bases from V and 7 bases from J; junction bases left unmatched: 4. Germline V gives CDR1 GTSNPN, CDR2 SVGIG (reference sequence). The CDR3 totals 11 residues. The CDR3: CAGLAGVTQYF. CDR3 DNA sequence: TGTGCCGGTCTAGCGGGGGTGACCCAGTACTTC.

J is TRBJ2-1 and V is TRBV15; a possible D gene is TRBD1 (6 bases). Germline values: CDR1 LNHNV, CDR2 YYDKDF (reference sequence). CDR3 size: 15 residues. V shed 1 base and J shed 3 bases, with 10 bases lying between them. CDR3: CATSRAQGNYNEQFF. CDR3 nucleotides: TGTGCCACCAGCAGAGCACAGGGCAACTACAATGAGCAGTTCTTC.

This chain connects TRBV7-9 to TRBJ1-2; no reliable D call. This CDR3 spans 13 amino acids. Germline CDR1 reads SEHNR; CDR2 reads FQNEAQ (reference sequence). V shed 2 bases and J shed 3 bases, with 7 bases lying between them. CDR3 region: CASSLPEHYGYTF. The DNA of the CDR3 is TGTGCCAGCAGCTTACCAGAACACTATGGCTACACCTTC.

The chain employs TRBV2 and TRBJ1-4; D perhaps matches TRBD1 (5 bases). The V end lost 7 bases, the J end lost 4 bases, and 13 bases lay between the germline ends. The germline V gene encodes CDR1 SNHLY and CDR2 FYNNEI. This CDR3 is built from 14 residues. CDR3 bases: TGTGCCAGCACGGCGGGGCGGAATAATGAAAAACTGTTTTTT. Its protein product is CASTAGRNNEKLFF.

The chain uses TRBV7-2 and TRBJ1-1; no clear D gene. This CDR3 has 13 amino acids. V was cut by 5 bases and J by 4 bases, with 11 bases left in between. Germline-derived CDR1 and CDR2 are SGHTA and FQGNSA. CDR3 DNA sequence: TGTGCCAGCAGCAATCTAGGGAGCACTGAAGCTTTCTTT. Protein sequence: CASSNLGSTEAFF.

The rearrangement links TRBV20-1 to TRBJ1-2, with TRBD1 as a possible D gene (5 bases). Germline V lookup: CDR1 DFQATT, CDR2 SNEGSKA (reference sequence). CDR3 length equals 11 residues. CDR3 DNA: TGCACCACTGACAGTTCCTATGGCTACACCTTC. It is translated as CTTDSSYGYTF.

The V gene is TRBV2, the J gene TRBJ1-6; a possible D gene is TRBD1 (6 bases). Germline V gene data show CDR1 as SNHLY and CDR2 as FYNNEI. Trimming cost V 10 bases and J 9 bases, with 22 bases left between them. CDR3 length equals 15 residues. In DNA form, the CDR3 reads TGTGCCACAACAGCCTGGAAAGGGGGAATTTCACCCCTCCACTTT. It translates to CATTAWKGGISPLHF.

The chain combines TRBV18 with TRBJ1-1; D unresolved. The CDR3 runs 15 residues. V was cut by 3 bases and J by 0 bases, with 11 bases left in between. Germline CDR1 is KGHSH and CDR2 is LQKENI. CDR3 residues: CASSPRRAMNTEAFF. The CDR3 nucleotides are TGTGCCAGCTCACCCCGGCGGGCTATGAACACTGAAGCTTTCTTT.

The chain recombines TRBV11-2 with TRBJ2-5; 11 bases map to TRBD2. The CDR3 sequence is 15 residues long. Germline V lookup: CDR1 SGHAT, CDR2 FQNNGV. V lost 5 bases and J lost 5; bases outside the gene matches: 7. CDR3 DNA sequence: TGTGCCAGCAGCCTTAGCGGGGGGGGCTTGGAGACCCAGTACTTC. Its translation is CASSLSGGGLETQYF.

This chain joins TRBV7-2 and TRBJ1-2; D call uncertain. Germline-derived CDR1 and CDR2 are SGHTA and FQGNSA. Trimming shortened V by 0 bases and J by 0 bases, and 14 bases separated the two germline ends. CDR3 length equals 17 residues. CDR3 nucleotide sequence: TGTGCCAGCAGCTTAGCGTGGGTAGCTCAATCTAACTATGGCTACACCTTC. The encoded protein is CASSLAWVAQSNYGYTF.

The rearrangement uses TRBV28 and TRBJ2-7; D possibly corresponds to TRBD2 (6 bases). The V gene's germline CDR1 is MDHEN and CDR2 SYDVKM. Between the trimmed V and J ends, which lost 6 bases and 11 bases, there was a span of 14 bases. This CDR3 has 11 residues. For the CDR3, the DNA is TGTGCCAGCAGCTACCTCGGGGAGGAGTACTTC. Encoded protein: CASSYLGEEYF.

The chain links TRBV18 to TRBJ1-3; D unresolved. V lost 3 bases to trimming and J lost 2 bases, with 14 bases between them. The CDR3 loop spans 16 amino acids. The germline gives CDR1 KGHSH, CDR2 LQKENI. The CDR3 loop reads CASSPPYSRAGNTIYF. The CDR3 nucleotides are TGTGCCAGCTCACCGCCCTATAGTCGAGCTGGAAACACCATATATTTT. Looking up the rest from reference TRBV18 and TRBJ1-3 gives the full variable domain: NAGVMQNPRHLVRRRGQEARLRCSPMKGHSHVYWYRQLPEEGLKFMVYLQKENIIDESGMPKERFSAEFPKEGPSILRIQQVVRGDSAAYFCASSPPYSRAGNTIYFGEGSWLTVV.